This entry features one TCR beta chain sequence. Its specificity is not known. The repertoire was sequenced with immunoSEQ multiplex PCR; TCRdb's copy has only in-frame clones and lacks some. The sample lists 40,000 or so clones; 88% were seen once. Deletions cut 2 bases from V and 8 bases from J, with 12 bases between. Germline V lookup: CDR1 ENHRY, CDR2 SYGVKD. CDR3 size: 13 residues. These data belong to a study of OX40 agonist ivuxolimab in advanced cancers. As for the study in general: At doses from 0.01 to 10 mg/kg, patients were given intravenous ivuxolimab every 2 weeks.

Study results and limitations: Dose levels from 0.1 to 3.0 mg/kg saw CD4+ and CD8+ blood T cells expand clonally by week 6.

The clonotype originates from an adult with an advanced solid tumor such as melanoma, head and neck, liver or kidney cancer. The J gene is TRBJ1-1, the V gene TRBV10-3, with a possible D match to TRBD1 (5 bases). The sample here was CD4+ or CD8+ T cells sorted from blood, taken in a trial of the OX40 agonist ivuxolimab. In DNA form, the CDR3 reads TGTGCCATCAGTGAGCCGGGGGGAGCCGAAGCTTTCTTT. Its protein is CAISEPGGAEAFF.